The 16 T cell receptor beta chains in this list originate from one sample, sequenced in a study of blood T cell repertoires in COVID-19. Clones were read by immunoSEQ multiplex PCR, and TCRdb kept only the in-frame ones, dropping some. The sample lists more than 90,000 clones, 91% occurring once. Sequencing was performed on peripheral blood. The receptors were sampled from a man over 45 with acute or convalescent COVID-19.

The rearrangement links TRBV6-1 to TRBJ1-2, with D unclear. The germline CDR1 and CDR2 sequences are MNHNS and SASEGT. The CDR3 length is 14 residues. V lost 2 bases to trimming and J lost 3 bases, with 10 bases between them. CDR3 sequence: CASSEPGRHYGYTF. The CDR3 region has the DNA TGTGCCAGCAGTGAACCGGGGAGGCACTATGGCTACACCTTC.

This clone was seen a single time. The chain couples TRBV19 to TRBJ2-1; 14 nucleotides line up with TRBD2. CDR3 length: 16 amino acids. Germline CDR1 reads LNHDA; CDR2 reads SQIVND (reference sequence). The V and J ends lost 7 bases and 5 bases, in that order; junction bases with no gene match: 7. For the CDR3, the DNA is TGTGCCAGTAACGGACTAGCGGGGGGCAAACACAATGAGCAGTTCTTC. It encodes CASNGLAGGKHNEQFF.

V usage is TRBV11-2 and J usage is TRBJ1-6; D perhaps matches TRBD1 (5 bases). The CDR3 covers 13 residues. Germline CDR1 is SGHAT and CDR2 is FQNNGV. Trimming removed 7 bases at V and 10 bases at J, with 14 bases between. For the CDR3, the DNA is TGTGCCAGCATACGGGGGGAAGGGTCACCCCTCCACTTT. This codes for CASIRGEGSPLHF.

This rearrangement joins TRBV11-2 to TRBJ2-7; TRBD1 aligns across 8 bases. Per germline, CDR1 SGHAT and CDR2 FQNNGV. The CDR3 runs to 14 residues. Trimming cost V 1 base and J 3 bases; bases outside gene matches: 2. CDR3 region: CASSLGTGIYEQYF. The DNA of the CDR3 is TGTGCCAGCAGCTTAGGGACAGGGATCTACGAGCAGTACTTC. Full variable domain (rest looked up from reference TRBV11-2 and TRBJ2-7): EAGVAQSPRYKIIEKRQSVAFWCNPISGHATLYWYQQILGQGPKLLIQFQNNGVVDDSQLPKDRFSAERLKGVDSTLKIQPAKLEDSAVYLCASSLGTGIYEQYFGPGTRLTVT.

The J gene is TRBJ2-4, the V gene TRBV6-1, with TRBD1 matching over 10 bases. The germline V gene encodes CDR1 MNHNS and CDR2 SASEGT. This CDR3 region has 18 residues. The V and J ends lost 3 bases and 0 bases, in that order; junction bases with no gene match: 8. The CDR3 here is CASSEIGTGVRAKNIQYF. In DNA, the CDR3 is TGTGCCAGCAGTGAGATCGGGACAGGGGTCAGAGCCAAAAACATTCAGTACTTC.

The chain recombines TRBV28 with TRBJ1-1; D perhaps matches TRBD1 (6 bases). V dropped 5 bases and J dropped 5 bases, with 15 bases sitting between them. This CDR3 is 14 amino acids long. Germline values: CDR1 MDHEN, CDR2 SYDVKM. The CDR3 sequence: CASSGQGRRTEAFF. CDR3 coding DNA: TGTGCCAGCAGTGGGCAGGGGAGAAGGACTGAAGCTTTCTTT.

V and J are TRBV28 and TRBJ1-5, with 8 positions matching TRBD1. The CDR3 consists of 21 residues. Germline loops: CDR1 MDHEN, CDR2 SYDVKM. J was trimmed by 0 bases and V by 4 bases; bases with no gene match: 20. DNA of the CDR3: TGTGCCAGCAGTTCCGCCCGCCCGACAGGGGTATTTATTTATAGCAATCAGCCCCAGCATTTT. The encoded protein is CASSSARPTGVFIYSNQPQHF.

This rearrangement joins TRBV28 to TRBJ1-6; TRBD1 matches 7 bases. The CDR3 contains 15 residues. V gave up 6 bases and J gave up 7 bases; unmatched junction bases: 9. Germline lookup yields CDR1 MDHEN and CDR2 SYDVKM. CDR3 sequence reads: CASRIIDRDNSPLHF. The CDR3 nucleotides read TGTGCCAGCAGAATAATCGACAGGGACAATTCACCCCTCCACTTT.

V and J are TRBV5-4 and TRBJ2-7, with 8 bases that match TRBD1. This CDR3 has 14 amino acids. Per germline, CDR1 SGHNT and CDR2 YYREEE (reference sequence). Trimming removed 4 bases from V and 2 bases from J; junction bases left unmatched: 5. CDR3 DNA: TGTGCCAGCAGCCCCGGGACAGGACCCTACGAGCAGTACTTC. Its protein product is CASSPGTGPYEQYF.

The chain has TRBV6-1 and TRBJ1-2; D is uncertain. The CDR3 is made up of 12 amino acids. V was trimmed by 2 bases and J by 8 bases, leaving 9 bases between them. Germline V gene sequence: CDR1 MNHNS, CDR2 SASEGT. CDR3 sequence (DNA): TGTGCCAGCAGTGAATTGGGCATGGGCTACACCTTC. Amino acid sequence: CASSELGMGYTF.

The sample holds a few counts of this clone. The chain combines TRBV11-2 with TRBJ1-6; 12 bases map to TRBD1. Germline V CDR1 and CDR2: SGHAT, FQNNGV. V lost 4 bases and J lost 10; bases outside the gene matches: 14. The CDR3 totals 18 residues. As DNA, the CDR3 is TGTGCCAGCAGCTACGGACTTCCGGGACAGGGGGCCGGGTCACCCCTCCACTTT. Translation: CASSYGLPGQGAGSPLHF.

The CDR3 sequence: CASSLDRVGSSPLHF. Written as DNA, the CDR3 is TGTGCCAGCAGCCTCGACAGGGTGGGCAGTTCACCCCTCCACTTT. The rearrangement uses TRBV14 and TRBJ1-6; 7 nucleotides line up with TRBD1. The junction had 9 bases not matched to a gene; V was cut back by 4 bases and J by 9 bases. CDR1 is SGHDN and CDR2 is FVKESK in the germline V gene. The CDR3 contains 15 residues.

This chain connects TRBV6-5 to TRBJ1-2, with D perhaps TRBD1 (5 bases). Germline values: CDR1 MNHEY, CDR2 SVGAGI. Trimming took 6 bases from V and 4 from J, leaving 18 bases between them. CDR3 size: 15 residues. The CDR3 is CASRLETGSGYGYTF. The CDR3 nucleotides read TGTGCCAGCAGGCTAGAAACAGGTTCCGGCTATGGCTACACCTTC.

This chain links TRBV14 with TRBJ1-2; D may be TRBD1 (5 bases). Trimming took 4 bases from V and 6 from J, leaving 18 bases between them. Germline V gene lookup returns CDR1 SGHDN and CDR2 FVKESK. The CDR3 is 15 amino acids. The CDR3 nucleotides are TGTGCCAGCAGCCCACGCGGACAAGTCAACGATGGCTACACCTTC. Protein product: CASSPRGQVNDGYTF. Variable domain in full (rest from reference TRBV14 and TRBJ1-2): EAGVTQFPSHSVIEKGQTVTLRCDPISGHDNLYWYRRVMGKEIKFLLHFVKESKQDESGMPNNRFLAERTGGTYSTLKVQPAELEDSGVYFCASSPRGQVNDGYTFGSGTRLTVV.

The gene calls are TRBV28 and TRBJ1-1; 11 nucleotides match TRBD1. The germline V gene encodes CDR1 MDHEN and CDR2 SYDVKM. V shed 3 bases and J 6 bases; nucleotides not matched to a gene: 6. This CDR3 has 15 residues. The CDR3: CASSLGGTGGPEAFF. DNA for the CDR3: TGTGCCAGCAGTTTGGGCGGGACAGGGGGACCTGAAGCTTTCTTT.

This clone was detected only once. J is TRBJ1-1 and V is TRBV5-1; D is unresolved. Germline CDR1 and CDR2: SGHRS and YFSETQ. The CDR3 sequence is 14 residues long. Trimming removed 2 bases at V and 0 bases at J, with 8 bases between. This chain's CDR3 is CASSFQVMNTEAFF. The DNA for the CDR3 is TGCGCCAGCAGCTTCCAGGTTATGAACACTGAAGCTTTCTTT.